This entry concerns a single T cell receptor (beta chain). Profiled with immunoSEQ multiplex PCR; TCRdb holds only in-frame clones, not every one. This table has 1.5 million to 2.5 million clones, around 96% appearing once. The germline gives CDR1 MNHEY, CDR2 SMNVEV (reference sequence). Trimming shortened V by 6 bases and J by 5 bases, and 28 bases separated the two germline ends. This CDR3 has 18 amino acids. Cells designated naive CD8 were CD45RO-negative and were positively selected for CCR7, with terminally differentiated effector memory CD45RA+ cells excluded. The sample belongs to a study of shared clonotypes between healthy human individuals.

This sequence joins TRBV27 and TRBJ1-1; D is possibly TRBD1 (5 bases). The sample comprised naive CD8+ T cells sorted from blood. The clonotype originates from a man younger than 35 in good health. The CDR3 spells CASSNWPSRQGGTTEAFF. The CDR3 nucleotides read TGTGCCAGCAGCAACTGGCCCTCGCGGCAGGGCGGGACGACTGAAGCTTTCTTT.